Presented here are 14 T cell receptor beta chains from one specimen sequenced in a study of graft-versus-host responses after intestinal transplantation. Sequenced by immunoSEQ multiplex PCR; TCRdb stores in-frame clones only, minus some. The sample has approximately 63,000 clones; around 90% are singletons. Processed graft tissue released its intraepithelial and lamina propria lymphocytes. The specimen comprised ileum tissue, sampled less than 400 days after transplant. The receptors here all came from a human patient who received an intestinal transplant, so some T cells may come from the graft donor.

The chain recombines TRBV6-1 with TRBJ2-3, with 13 nucleotides matching TRBD2. The CDR3 consists of 13 residues. V lost 10 bases, J lost 6 bases, and 4 bases stayed unmatched. CDR1 and CDR2 from the germline V gene are MNHNS and SASEGT. CDR3 region: CATGLAGADTQYF. CDR3 in DNA: TGTGCCACCGGACTAGCGGGAGCTGATACGCAGTATTTT.

J is TRBJ2-7 and V is TRBV4-1; 10 positions agree with TRBD2. Per the germline V gene, CDR1 is MGHRA and CDR2 is YSYEKL. The V gene end was trimmed by 1 base and the J gene end by 6 bases; junction bases not matched to a gene: 9. The CDR3 has 16 amino acids. The CDR3 reads CASSQVSSGSSTEQYF. The CDR3 DNA reads as TGCGCCAGCAGCCAAGTTTCTAGCGGGAGTTCTACCGAGCAGTACTTC.

The chain carries TRBV28 and TRBJ2-7, with TRBD2 as a possible D gene (7 bases). Germline V gene sequence: CDR1 MDHEN, CDR2 SYDVKM. CDR3 length equals 15 residues. With 3 bases removed from V and 2 bases from J, the gap between germline ends came to 14 bases. CDR3 region: CASSFSAGATYEQYF. CDR3 bases: TGTGCCAGCAGTTTCTCCGCGGGGGCCACCTACGAGCAGTACTTC.

V and J are TRBV5-1 and TRBJ2-1, with 9 bases fitting TRBD1. Germline V lookup: CDR1 SGHRS, CDR2 YFSETQ. This CDR3 region has 15 residues. The V segment lost 0 bases and the J segment 8 bases; nucleotides outside the gene matches: 6. For the CDR3, the DNA is TGCGCCAGCAGCTTGGGAGTCACAGGGGGCGATGAGCAGTTCTTC. This translates into CASSLGVTGGDEQFF.

The chain recombines TRBV4-1 with TRBJ2-3, with TRBD2 identical over 9 bases. The ends lost 0 bases at V and 4 bases at J; junction bases unmatched: 8. CDR1 is MGHRA and CDR2 is YSYEKL in the germline V gene. The CDR3 runs to 17 residues. The CDR3 DNA is TGCGCCAGCAGCCAAGATGGGGCGGGAGGGCCGCCAGATACGCAGTATTTT. Protein product: CASSQDGAGGPPDTQYF.

The J gene is TRBJ2-2, the V gene TRBV4-1, with 11 bases lining up with TRBD2. Germline V gene lookup returns CDR1 MGHRA and CDR2 YSYEKL. V dropped 8 bases and J dropped 7; count of bases not matched to a gene: 6. The CDR3 contains 14 residues. CDR3 sequence (DNA): TGCGCCAGCGGAACTAGCGGGGGACTCGGGGAGCTGTTTTTT. It specifies CASGTSGGLGELFF.

This chain links TRBV5-8 with TRBJ1-3; D is uncertain. The germline CDR1 and CDR2 sequences are SGHTS and YDEGEE. The ends were cut back, 1 base at V and 0 bases at J, with 23 bases in the middle. This CDR3 has 20 residues. The CDR3 DNA is TGTGCCAGCAGCTTGTTGGGTGGCCGTGCGGGGATCGACTCTGGAAACACCATATATTTT. Its translation: CASSLLGGRAGIDSGNTIYF.

The chain couples TRBV7-6 to TRBJ2-7; 8 nucleotides match TRBD2. Germline CDR1 and CDR2: SGHVS and FNYEAQ. The CDR3 totals 12 residues. Germline trimming cut 5 bases from V and 6 bases from J; bases unmatched to any gene: 3. The CDR3 sequence is CASSPGGSEQYF. The DNA for the CDR3 is TGTGCCAGCAGCCCGGGGGGGAGCGAGCAGTACTTC.

V is TRBV4-2 and J is TRBJ2-7; 12 nucleotides match TRBD2. The CDR3 has 15 residues. After removal of 1 base from V and 2 bases from J, the junction contained 0 bases not matched to a gene. Per the germline V gene, CDR1 is LGHNA and CDR2 is YNFKEQ. Here the CDR3 DNA reads TGTGCCAGCAGCCAAGGACTAGCGGGGGCCTACGAGCAGTACTTC. It is translated as CASSQGLAGAYEQYF.

This clone is a singleton in its sample. The rearrangement uses TRBV6-6 and TRBJ1-2, with D perhaps TRBD1 (5 bases). CDR1 is MNHNY, CDR2 SVGAGI, per germline (reference sequence). V lost 6 bases to trimming and J lost 2 bases, with 10 bases between them. The CDR3 sequence is 13 residues long. CDR3 residues: CASSPGPNYGYTF. CDR3 DNA sequence: TGTGCCAGCAGCCCGGGACCGAACTATGGCTACACCTTC.

The CDR3 is CASNLPDSNQPQHF. The CDR3 DNA reads as TGTGCCAGCAACCTGCCAGATAGCAATCAGCCCCAGCATTTT. The rearrangement links TRBV28 to TRBJ1-5; D unresolved. The germline gives CDR1 MDHEN, CDR2 SYDVKM. The CDR3 runs 14 residues. V lost 7 bases to trimming and J lost 0 bases, with 10 bases between them. The complete variable domain, with remaining parts taken from reference TRBV28 and TRBJ1-5, reads DVKVTQSSRYLVKRTGEKVFLECVQDMDHENMFWYRQDPGLGLRLIYFSYDVKMKEKGDIPEGYSVSREKKERFSLILESASTNQTSMYLCASNLPDSNQPQHFGDGTRLSIL.

This clone is medium-sized by share. This sequence joins TRBV6-5 and TRBJ2-3; weak D call: TRBD1 (6 bases). Germline-derived CDR1 and CDR2 are MNHEY and SVGAGI. V lost 0 bases, J lost 2 bases, and 9 bases lay in between. The length of the CDR3 is 15 residues. The CDR3 region is CASSYSGAYTDTQYF. The DNA for the CDR3 is TGTGCCAGCAGTTACTCGGGGGCCTACACAGATACGCAGTATTTT.

The gene calls are TRBV30 and TRBJ1-2, with D possibly TRBD1 on 6 matching bases. The V end lost 0 bases, the J end lost 0 bases, and 14 bases lay between the germline ends. The CDR3 runs to 16 residues. CDR1 and CDR2 (germline): GTSNPN, SVGIG (reference sequence). CDR3 region: CAWSVRGDGANYGYTF. CDR3 DNA: TGTGCCTGGAGTGTGAGGGGGGACGGAGCTAACTATGGCTACACCTTC.

This clone was observed once. This sequence joins TRBV5-1 and TRBJ2-5, with D possibly being TRBD2 (6 bases). CDR1 and CDR2 (germline): SGHRS, YFSETQ. The CDR3 totals 16 residues. Trimming stripped 4 bases from V and 4 bases from J, with 20 bases between. CDR3 nucleotides: TGCGCCAGCAGCCTTCCCCTGACTAGTCCGGGAGAGACCCAGTACTTC. This translates into CASSLPLTSPGETQYF. The variable domain in full, completed from reference TRBV5-1 and TRBJ2-5, reads KAGVTQTPRYLIKTRGQQVTLSCSPISGHRSVSWYQQTPGQGLQFLFEYFSETQRNKGNFPGRFSGRQFSNSRSEMNVSTLELGDSALYLCASSLPLTSPGETQYFGPGTRLLVL.